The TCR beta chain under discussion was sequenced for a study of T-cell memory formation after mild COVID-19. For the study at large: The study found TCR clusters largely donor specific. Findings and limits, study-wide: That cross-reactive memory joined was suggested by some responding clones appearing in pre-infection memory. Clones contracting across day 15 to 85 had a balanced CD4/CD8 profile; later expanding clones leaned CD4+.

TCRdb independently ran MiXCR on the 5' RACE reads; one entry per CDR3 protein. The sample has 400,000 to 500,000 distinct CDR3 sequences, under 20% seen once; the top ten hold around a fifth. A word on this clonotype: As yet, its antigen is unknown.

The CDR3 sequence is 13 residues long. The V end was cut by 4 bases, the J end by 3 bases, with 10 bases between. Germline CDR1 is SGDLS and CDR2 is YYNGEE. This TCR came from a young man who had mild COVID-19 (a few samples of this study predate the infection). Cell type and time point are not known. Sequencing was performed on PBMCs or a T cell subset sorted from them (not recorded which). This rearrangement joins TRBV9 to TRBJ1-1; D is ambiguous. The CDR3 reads CASSSQAYTEAFF. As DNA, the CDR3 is TGTGCCAGCAGCTCCCAAGCCTACACTGAAGCTTTCTTT.